One and the same sample provided the 21 T cell receptor beta chains below, sequenced in a study of blood T cell repertoires in COVID-19. The assay was immunoSEQ multiplex PCR, and TCRdb's table has in-frame clones only and misses some. The table records 130,000 to 150,000 clones, 84% of them present only once. The specimen was peripheral blood. The receptors here all came from a human donor in a cohort sampled during active COVID-19.

Only a few counts were recorded for this clone. This chain links TRBV4-1 with TRBJ1-5, with 8 bases aligning to TRBD1. The CDR3 runs to 15 residues. After removal of 5 bases from V and 6 bases from J, the junction contained 9 bases not matched to a gene. Germline CDR1 MGHRA, CDR2 YSYEKL. CDR3: CASSEGQGRFQPQHF. The CDR3 DNA is TGCGCCAGCAGCGAAGGACAGGGACGTTTTCAGCCCCAGCATTTT.

The V gene is TRBV12-3 or TRBV12-4, the J gene TRBJ2-5, with 8 bases lining up with TRBD1. The V segment lost 6 bases and the J segment 4 bases; nucleotides outside the gene matches: 4. The CDR3 has 13 amino acids. The CDR3 region is CASRDRVGETQYF. The CDR3 nucleotides read TGTGCCAGCAGGGACAGGGTAGGAGAGACCCAGTACTTC.

The rearrangement joins TRBV3-1 (or the pseudogene TRBV3-2) to TRBJ2-1, with 10 nucleotides matching TRBD2. This CDR3 comprises 16 residues. The germline V gene encodes CDR1 LGHDT and CDR2 YNNKEL (reference sequence). V gave up 4 bases and J gave up 10 bases; unmatched junction bases: 13. CDR3 sequence: CASSRKRGGFLGEQFF. The DNA for the CDR3 is TGTGCCAGCAGCCGTAAGCGGGGGGGTTTTCTAGGAGAGCAGTTCTTC.

This clone was seen once. The chain joins TRBV2 to TRBJ2-5; D not resolved. Germline V gene lookup returns CDR1 SNHLY and CDR2 FYNNEI. The V end lost 3 bases, the J end lost 0 bases, and 2 bases lay between the germline ends. CDR3 length: 12 residues. CDR3 protein: CASSDDQETQYF. CDR3 nucleotide sequence: TGTGCCAGCAGTGACGACCAAGAGACCCAGTACTTC.

The rearrangement joins TRBV2 to TRBJ2-1, with TRBD2 matching over 9 bases. This CDR3 has 14 amino acids. Looked up from germline, CDR1 is SNHLY and CDR2 is FYNNEI. Trimming took 1 base from V and 9 from J; bases not matched to a gene: 4. The DNA of the CDR3 is TGTGCCAGCAGTGAAGTAGCGGGGGTGGGTGAGCAGTTCTTC. This codes for CASSEVAGVGEQFF.

This chain links TRBV7-9 with TRBJ2-3; possibly TRBD1 for D (5 bases). Trimming pared 5 bases from V and 0 bases from J, leaving 12 bases between. CDR3 length: 15 residues. Germline V CDR1 and CDR2: SEHNR, FQNEAQ (reference sequence). The CDR3 spells CASSPIRGSTDTQYF. DNA for the CDR3: TGTGCCAGCAGCCCCATTAGGGGTAGCACAGATACGCAGTATTTT.

The chain is built from TRBV6-5 and TRBJ1-1, with 8 nucleotides matching TRBD1. The ends lost 6 bases at V and 1 base at J; junction bases unmatched: 4. Germline-derived CDR1 and CDR2 are MNHEY and SVGAGI. The CDR3 runs to 14 residues. In nucleotides, the CDR3 is TGTGCCAGCAGGGCCGGGACAGGGAACACTGAAGCTTTCTTT. Translating gives CASRAGTGNTEAFF.

V is TRBV18 and J is TRBJ1-2; D might be TRBD1 (6 bases). The CDR3 has 15 amino acids. CDR1 is KGHSH and CDR2 is LQKENI in the germline V gene. Trimming removed 4 bases at V and 6 bases at J, with 18 bases between. CDR3 loop: CASSLRQQGMDGYTF. In DNA form, the CDR3 reads TGTGCCAGCTCACTTCGGCAACAGGGAATGGATGGCTACACCTTC.

The rearrangement links TRBV3-1 (or the pseudogene TRBV3-2) to TRBJ2-4; D perhaps matches TRBD2 (5 bases). The CDR3 extends over 15 amino acids. The V end lost 9 bases, the J end lost 0 bases, and 15 bases lay between the germline ends. Per the germline V gene, CDR1 is LGHDT and CDR2 is YNNKEL (reference sequence). The CDR3 nucleotides are TGTGCCAGAATCCCGGCGGACTTAGCCAAAAACATTCAGTACTTC. It encodes CARIPADLAKNIQYF.

The chain has TRBV19 and TRBJ2-5; D is possibly TRBD2 (5 bases). In germline, CDR1 is LNHDA, CDR2 SQIVND (reference sequence). The CDR3 loop spans 13 amino acids. Trimming shortened V by 3 bases and J by 5 bases, and 10 bases separated the two germline ends. CDR3 DNA: TGTGCCAGTAGTATGGGGAGCGCGGAGACCCAGTACTTC. It yields the protein CASSMGSAETQYF.

The CDR3 DNA follows: TGTGCCTGGAGGAGACTAGCGGGGGAAGGAGAGGAGACCCAGTACTTC. This sequence encodes CAWRRLAGEGEETQYF. The chain combines TRBV30 with TRBJ2-5; 12 bases align to TRBD2. Unmatched junction bases numbered 10, after V lost 3 bases and J lost 5 bases. Germline V gene lookup returns CDR1 GTSNPN and CDR2 SVGIG (reference sequence). The CDR3 length is 16 residues.

The rearrangement links TRBV5-1 to TRBJ2-2; 8 positions match TRBD1. CDR1 is SGHRS, CDR2 YFSETQ, per germline. The J segment lost 1 base and the V segment lost 2 bases, leaving 1 base of the junction unmatched. The CDR3 is 15 amino acids. CDR3 residues: CASSFDRGNTGELFF. DNA for the CDR3: TGCGCCAGCAGCTTCGACAGGGGGAACACCGGGGAGCTGTTTTTT.

CDR3 residues: CASSVEGGLETQYF. The CDR3 region has the DNA TGTGCCAGCAGCGTAGAGGGGGGGCTAGAGACCCAGTACTTC. The chain is built from TRBV9 and TRBJ2-5; tentative D call: TRBD2 (7 bases). Germline-derived CDR1 and CDR2 are SGDLS and YYNGEE. Trimming took off 0 bases at V and 4 bases at J, with 10 bases between the two ends. The CDR3 is 14 amino acids.

V and J are TRBV5-1 and TRBJ2-3, with 7 bases fitting TRBD1. The germline CDR1 and CDR2 sequences are SGHRS and YFSETQ. This CDR3 region has 15 residues. The junction had 6 bases not matched to a gene; V was cut back by 0 bases and J by 5 bases. CDR3 in DNA: TGCGCCAGCAGCTTGGGAGACAGGGCAGTAGATACGCAGTATTTT. It encodes CASSLGDRAVDTQYF.

This clone has just one count. The J gene is TRBJ1-1, the V gene TRBV4-1; the match to TRBD1 covers 8 bases. The V gene end was trimmed by 1 base and the J gene end by 11 bases; junction bases not matched to a gene: 9. This CDR3 comprises 14 residues. From germline, CDR1 is MGHRA and CDR2 YSYEKL. CDR3 loop: CASSQGPRQGTAFF. CDR3 coding DNA: TGCGCCAGCAGCCAAGGACCCCGACAGGGGACCGCTTTCTTT.

J is TRBJ2-1 and V is TRBV30; D possibly corresponds to TRBD2 (6 bases). Per germline, CDR1 GTSNPN and CDR2 SVGIG (reference sequence). The CDR3 runs 14 residues. V gave up 2 bases and J gave up 7 bases, with 15 bases separating them. The CDR3 bases are TGTGCCTGGAGTTCTAGCGACGGTAATAATGAGCAGTTCTTC. This encodes CAWSSSDGNNEQFF.

V and J are TRBV7-2 and TRBJ1-4, with 7 bases lining up with TRBD1. This CDR3 region has 15 residues. Germline V gives CDR1 SGHTA, CDR2 FQGNSA. Unmatched junction bases numbered 7, after V lost 3 bases and J lost 6 bases. CDR3 loop: CASSLAGTEYEKLFF. For the CDR3, the DNA is TGTGCCAGCAGCTTGGCCGGGACAGAATATGAAAAACTGTTTTTT.

The chain has TRBV7-9 and TRBJ1-4, with D possibly matching TRBD1 (5 bases). Per the germline V gene, CDR1 is SEHNR and CDR2 is FQNEAQ (reference sequence). CDR3 length: 14 residues. Trimming left V 5 bases short and J 4 bases short, with 11 bases between. CDR3: CASSLGQNNEKLFF. CDR3 DNA sequence: TGTGCCAGCAGCCTGGGGCAGAATAATGAAAAACTGTTTTTT.

V is TRBV6-5 and J is TRBJ2-7, with TRBD2 matching 11 bases. Germline loops: CDR1 MNHEY, CDR2 SVGAGI. There are 15 residues in the CDR3. V dropped 1 base and J dropped 4; count of bases not matched to a gene: 3. CDR3 DNA: TGTGCCAGCAGTTACTATACTAGCGGGGGATACGAGCAGTACTTC. Its protein product is CASSYYTSGGYEQYF.

This clone was observed a few times. The CDR3 spells CASAPNSAGLAGELFF. DNA of the CDR3: TGTGCCAGCGCCCCAAACTCGGCAGGCTTGGCCGGGGAGCTGTTTTTT. The chain combines TRBV2 with TRBJ2-2; D uncertain. Trimming cost V 8 bases and J 6 bases, with 22 bases left between them. In germline, CDR1 is SNHLY, CDR2 FYNNEI. The CDR3 covers 16 residues.

This CDR3 is CACAPGGGNQPQHF. In DNA, the CDR3 is TGTGCCTGCGCGCCGGGAGGGGGCAATCAGCCCCAGCATTTT. V and J are TRBV19 and TRBJ1-5, with D possibly TRBD1 on 5 matching bases. CDR3 length: 14 residues. Germline-derived CDR1 and CDR2 are LNHDA and SQIVND (reference sequence). Trimming stripped 11 bases from V and 2 bases from J, with 16 bases between.